A single sample gave rise to the 2 T cell receptor beta chains below, sequenced in a study of cytomegalovirus exposure and HLA in healthy donors. Researchers ran the PCR with 60 Vbeta and 13 Jbeta primers. TCRdb's table, derived via immunoSEQ multiplex PCR, lists solely in-frame clones and lacks some. The repertoire holds about 190,000 clones, with around three quarters as singletons. Material for sequencing was PBMCs. These receptors were collected from a woman between 18 and 30 years old in good health and CMV-seronegative.

The chain is built from TRBV5-1 and TRBJ1-4, with 7 bases identical to TRBD1. CDR3 length: 15 residues. Germline assignment: CDR1 SGHRS and CDR2 YFSETQ. V lost 0 bases, J lost 7 bases, and 6 bases stayed unmatched. CDR3 DNA sequence: TGCGCCAGCAGCTTGGACGGACAGGAGAGTGAAAAACTGTTTTTT. Amino acids: CASSLDGQESEKLFF. The full variable domain, its missing parts supplied by reference TRBV5-1 and TRBJ1-4, is KAGVTQTPRYLIKTRGQQVTLSCSPISGHRSVSWYQQTPGQGLQFLFEYFSETQRNKGNFPGRFSGRQFSNSRSEMNVSTLELGDSALYLCASSLDGQESEKLFFGSGTQLSVL.

This chain uses TRBV7-3 with TRBJ2-7, with D hard to call. The germline gives CDR1 SGHTA, CDR2 FQGTGA. With 0 bases removed from V and 0 bases from J, the gap between germline ends came to 6 bases. CDR3 size: 14 residues. This chain's CDR3 is CASSLTPGSYEQYF. The CDR3 DNA reads TGTGCCAGCAGCTTAACTCCCGGCTCCTACGAGCAGTACTTC.